The 10 T cell receptor beta chains given below trace back to one sample, sequenced in a study of blood T cell repertoires in COVID-19. Data came from immunoSEQ multiplex PCR; TCRdb stores just in-frame clones and leaves some out. The data show fewer than 200,000 clones, with about nine tenths seen just once and 9% to 10% held by the top ten. Material for sequencing was PBMCs or T cells enriched from blood (not recorded which). The source is a woman aged 18-29 years who had recovered from COVID-19.

This chain links TRBV4-1 with TRBJ2-7; the match to TRBD1 covers 7 bases. CDR1 MGHRA and CDR2 YSYEKL come from the germline V gene. Unmatched junction bases numbered 12, after V lost 8 bases and J lost 2 bases. The CDR3 has 15 residues. The CDR3 is CASGDRDSRAYEQYF. CDR3 coding DNA: TGCGCCAGCGGGGACCGGGACAGTCGGGCCTACGAGCAGTACTTC.

The chain combines TRBV11-3 with TRBJ2-3; 8 bases fit TRBD2. Losses at the gene ends were 1 base for V and 5 bases for J; bases not matched to a gene: 8. The CDR3 is made up of 16 amino acids. Per the germline V gene, CDR1 is SGHNT and CDR2 is YENEEA. The CDR3 region is CASSLGGAGALDTQYF. The CDR3 nucleotides read TGTGCCAGCAGCTTAGGCGGAGCGGGAGCCTTAGATACGCAGTATTTT.

This clone was seen just once. J is TRBJ2-1 and V is TRBV29-1; the D gene is possibly TRBD1 (6 bases). Germline V gives CDR1 SQVTM, CDR2 ANQGSEA. The CDR3 has 14 amino acids. V lost 1 base, J lost 8 bases, and 15 bases lay in between. The CDR3 DNA follows: TGCAGCGTTGAAGGTCGACAGGTTGGGGATGAGCAGTTCTTC. Encoded protein: CSVEGRQVGDEQFF.

This rearrangement joins TRBV5-1 to TRBJ1-1, with D uncertain. V lost 0 bases and J 6 bases, leaving 12 bases between the germline ends. This CDR3 is 14 amino acids long. Germline values: CDR1 SGHRS, CDR2 YFSETQ. The CDR3 sequence: CASSLAAGLAEAFF. Written as DNA, the CDR3 is TGCGCCAGCAGCTTGGCCGCGGGTCTCGCTGAAGCTTTCTTT.

The gene calls are TRBV24-1 and TRBJ1-2; D gene uncertain. The CDR3 loop spans 16 amino acids. From germline, CDR1 is KGHDR and CDR2 SFDVKD. The V end was cut by 9 bases, the J end by 4 bases, with 23 bases between. CDR3 in DNA: TGTGCCACCGCCCCCTCGTTGGGAGCGCCCTTCTATGGCTACACCTTC. Translation: CATAPSLGAPFYGYTF.

The chain employs TRBV7-2 and TRBJ1-5; D unclear. CDR3 length equals 12 residues. Between the trimmed V and J ends, which lost 5 bases and 4 bases, there was a span of 6 bases. Germline-derived CDR1 and CDR2 are SGHTA and FQGNSA. The CDR3 region is CASSRDNQPQHF. The DNA of the CDR3 is TGTGCCAGCAGCCGAGATAATCAGCCCCAGCATTTT.

This sequence joins TRBV7-3 and TRBJ2-2, with TRBD1 matching over 7 bases. Germline values: CDR1 SGHTA, CDR2 FQGTGA. This CDR3 contains 16 residues. J gave up 7 bases and V 1 base, and 9 bases lay outside the gene matches. CDR3 loop: CASSLNAGGANGELFF. The CDR3 DNA follows: TGTGCCAGCAGCTTAAACGCAGGGGGTGCGAACGGGGAGCTGTTTTTT.

The gene calls are TRBV19 and TRBJ2-1; weak D call: TRBD1 (5 bases). V was cut by 3 bases and J by 7 bases, with 13 bases left in between. The CDR3 is made up of 14 amino acids. CDR1 is LNHDA, CDR2 SQIVND, per germline (reference sequence). In nucleotides, the CDR3 is TGTGCCAGTAGTATTCCTCAGGGTCGAAATGAGCAGTTCTTC. Protein product: CASSIPQGRNEQFF. Full variable domain (missing parts from reference TRBV19 and TRBJ2-1): DGGITQSPKYLFRKEGQNVTLSCEQNLNHDAMYWYRQDPGQGLRLIYYSQIVNDFQKGDIAEGYSVSREKKESFPLTVTSAQKNPTAFYLCASSIPQGRNEQFFGPGTRLTVL.

This chain uses TRBV7-9 with TRBJ2-1, with 9 bases lining up with TRBD2. This CDR3 comprises 17 residues. The V and J ends lost 6 bases and 8 bases, in that order; junction bases with no gene match: 17. CDR1 is SEHNR, CDR2 FQNEAQ, per germline (reference sequence). CDR3 loop: CASRPRAGLAGNHEQFF. DNA for the CDR3: TGTGCCAGCAGACCACGGGCGGGCCTAGCGGGAAATCATGAGCAGTTCTTC.

This chain joins TRBV19 and TRBJ2-4; the match to TRBD1 covers 10 bases. Trimming took 3 bases from V and 0 from J; bases not matched to a gene: 5. There are 17 residues in the CDR3. Germline CDR1 is LNHDA and CDR2 is SQIVND (reference sequence). CDR3 nucleotide sequence: TGTGCCAGTAGTATCCGGACAGGGGGGGAAGCCAAAAACATTCAGTACTTC. This encodes CASSIRTGGEAKNIQYF.